The following is a T cell receptor beta chain sequence with its context. The same CDR3 also results from other DNA sequences found in this sample. This entry is derived from a study of shared clonotypes between healthy human individuals. Study-wide context: Each donor's CD8 memory used one plate, CD8 naive two, each CD4 subset three.

This CDR3 has 14 amino acids. V lost 1 base and J lost 2; bases outside the gene matches: 2. Germline V lookup: CDR1 LNHDA, CDR2 SQIVND (reference sequence). Positive CCR7 selection of CD45RO-negative cells yielded the naive CD8 cells, and terminally differentiated effector memory CD45RA+ cells were excluded. Healthy and HIV-negative, the adult donors had no recent acute infections or vaccinations. Some clones are missing from TCRdb's copy, which holds only in-frame ones; the method was immunoSEQ multiplex PCR. Here the sample spans fewer than 850,000 clones, about 96% being singletons. This sequence joins TRBV19 and TRBJ2-7, with 7 bases that match TRBD1. The sample comprised naive CD8+ T cells sorted from blood. The sequence came from a man younger than 40 in good health. The CDR3 DNA reads TGTGCCAGTAGTATAGGGACAGGACCCTACGAGCAGTACTTC. Translated, it gives CASSIGTGPYEQYF.